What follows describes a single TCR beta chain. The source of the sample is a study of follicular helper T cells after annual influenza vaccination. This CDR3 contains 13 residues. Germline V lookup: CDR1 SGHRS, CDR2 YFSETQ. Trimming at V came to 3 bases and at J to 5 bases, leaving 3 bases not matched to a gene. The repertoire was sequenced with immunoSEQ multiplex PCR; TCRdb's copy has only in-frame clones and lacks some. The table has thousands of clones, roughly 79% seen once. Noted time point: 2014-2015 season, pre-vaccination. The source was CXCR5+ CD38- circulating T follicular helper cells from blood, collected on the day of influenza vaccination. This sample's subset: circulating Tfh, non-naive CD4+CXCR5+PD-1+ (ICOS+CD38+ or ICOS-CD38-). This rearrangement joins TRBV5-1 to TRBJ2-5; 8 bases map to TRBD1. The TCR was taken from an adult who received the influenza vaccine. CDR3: CASSSGQGETQYF. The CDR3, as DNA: TGCGCCAGCAGCTCCGGACAGGGTGAGACCCAGTACTTC. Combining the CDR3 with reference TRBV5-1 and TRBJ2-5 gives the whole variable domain KAGVTQTPRYLIKTRGQQVTLSCSPISGHRSVSWYQQTPGQGLQFLFEYFSETQRNKGNFPGRFSGRQFSNSRSEMNVSTLELGDSALYLCASSSGQGETQYFGPGTRLLVL.